These 6 T cell receptor beta chains were all obtained from the same sample, sequenced in a study of identifying expanded T cells in peripheral blood. Clones were read by immunoSEQ multiplex PCR, and TCRdb kept only the in-frame ones, dropping some. The sample has more than 70,000 clones; 70% to 90% are singletons. Sequencing was carried out using blood. These receptors were taken from a person between 18 and 70 years old in good health.

This chain joins TRBV18 and TRBJ1-3, with unresolved D. Looked up from germline, CDR1 is KGHSH and CDR2 is LQKENI. V gave up 2 bases and J gave up 3 bases, with 8 bases separating them. This CDR3 region has 14 residues. The CDR3 nucleotides are TGTGCCAGCTCACCAGGGTTACTTGGAAACACCATATATTTT. Its protein is CASSPGLLGNTIYF. The full variable domain, in which reference TRBV18 and TRBJ1-3 provide the parts outside the CDR3, is NAGVMQNPRHLVRRRGQEARLRCSPMKGHSHVYWYRQLPEEGLKFMVYLQKENIIDESGMPKERFSAEFPKEGPSILRIQQVVRGDSAAYFCASSPGLLGNTIYFGEGSWLTVV.

The V gene is TRBV18, the J gene TRBJ1-2, with a possible D match to TRBD1 (6 bases). Trimming pared 3 bases from V and 1 base from J, leaving 15 bases between. This CDR3 has 16 residues. The V gene's germline CDR1 is KGHSH and CDR2 LQKENI. The CDR3 coding sequence is TGTGCCAGCTCACCGAAACAGGGAGAGGATAACTATGGCTACACCTTC. This encodes CASSPKQGEDNYGYTF.

This CDR3 is CASRVRTEAFF. The CDR3 DNA sequence: TGTGCCAGCCGGGTGAGGACTGAAGCTTTCTTT. The rearrangement uses TRBV6-1 and TRBJ1-1, with unresolved D. This CDR3 contains 11 residues. Germline values: CDR1 MNHNS, CDR2 SASEGT. Trimming removed 8 bases at V and 5 bases at J, with 9 bases between.

The chain joins TRBV15 to TRBJ1-1, with a possible D match to TRBD1 (5 bases). Germline V gene lookup returns CDR1 LNHNV and CDR2 YYDKDF (reference sequence). This CDR3 comprises 12 residues. Between the trimmed V and J ends, which lost 5 bases and 8 bases, there was a span of 12 bases. The CDR3 sequence is CATSSEWGEAFF. The CDR3 DNA sequence: TGTGCCACCAGCTCCGAATGGGGGGAAGCTTTCTTT. Using reference TRBV15 and TRBJ1-1 for the parts outside the CDR3, the full variable domain is DAMVIQNPRYQVTQFGKPVTLSCSQTLNHNVMYWYQQKSSQAPKLLFHYYDKDFNNEADTPDNFQSRRPNTSFCFLDIRSPGLGDTAMYLCATSSEWGEAFFGQGTRLTVV.

The chain couples TRBV11-3 to TRBJ2-3; 15 bases are shared with TRBD2. The CDR3 covers 18 residues. Germline V lookup: CDR1 SGHNT, CDR2 YENEEA. The V segment lost 5 bases and the J segment 0 bases; nucleotides outside the gene matches: 6. CDR3 loop: CASSSGLAGGPSTDTQYF. CDR3 DNA sequence: TGTGCCAGCAGCAGCGGACTAGCGGGGGGGCCGAGCACAGATACGCAGTATTTT.

V is TRBV18 and J is TRBJ2-2, with D unresolved. The V gene lost 1 base and the J gene lost 7 bases, with 7 bases spanning the gap. The CDR3 length is 13 residues. Germline V lookup: CDR1 KGHSH, CDR2 LQKENI. Here the CDR3 reads CASSPRGDGELFF. CDR3 sequence (DNA): TGTGCCAGCTCACCACGAGGAGACGGGGAGCTGTTTTTT.